This passage covers 7 T cell receptor beta chains from one sample sequenced in a study of cytomegalovirus exposure and HLA in healthy donors. In the PCR, 60 Vbeta and 13 Jbeta primers were used. Generated by immunoSEQ multiplex PCR, the TCRdb table keeps only in-frame clones and is missing some. The sample holds about 110,000 clones, more than 65% seen once. The sample consisted of PBMCs. Source of these receptors: a male donor in good health and CMV-seronegative.

V usage is TRBV9 and J usage is TRBJ1-2; D remains unclear. The V end was cut by 4 bases, the J end by 4 bases, with 20 bases between. Looked up from germline, CDR1 is SGDLS and CDR2 is YYNGEE. CDR3 length: 16 amino acids. Here the CDR3 reads CASSPRGGSGSYGYTF. CDR3 DNA sequence: TGTGCCAGCAGCCCCCGTGGTGGTTCGGGAAGCTATGGCTACACCTTC.

The J gene is TRBJ2-3, the V gene TRBV2; TRBD1 might be the D (6 bases). The ends were cut back, 6 bases at V and 2 bases at J, with 9 bases in the middle. The CDR3 sequence is 13 residues long. Germline CDR1 reads SNHLY; CDR2 reads FYNNEI. CDR3 amino acids: CASRRDTTDTQYF. The CDR3 DNA reads TGTGCCAGCAGAAGGGACACCACAGATACGCAGTATTTT.

This clone occurred once. This chain joins TRBV29-1 and TRBJ1-2, with 9 bases aligning to TRBD1. The germline V gene has CDR1 SQVTM and CDR2 ANQGSEA. This CDR3 is built from 12 residues. The trim removed 5 bases at V and 9 bases at J, leaving 7 bases unmatched. In DNA, the CDR3 is TGCAGCGTTCGCCCGGGACAGGGTAGCTACACCTTC. This translates into CSVRPGQGSYTF.

The genes are TRBV27 and TRBJ1-1, with 11 bases aligning to TRBD1. V trimming: 5 bases; J trimming: 5 bases; junction bases outside the gene matches: 13. The CDR3 is 17 amino acids. The germline gives CDR1 MNHEY, CDR2 SMNVEV (reference sequence). CDR3 coding DNA: TGTGCCAGCAGTCTATGGACAGGGGGCGCGGGTGAGACTGAAGCTTTCTTT. Its translation: CASSLWTGGAGETEAFF.

Only a few counts were recorded for this clone. The J gene is TRBJ2-5, the V gene TRBV25-1; 7 nucleotides align to TRBD2. Germline V gene sequence: CDR1 MGHDK, CDR2 SYGVNS. After removal of 8 bases from V and 1 base from J, the junction contained 10 bases not matched to a gene. The CDR3 is made up of 15 amino acids. DNA for the CDR3: TGTGCCAGCCAGCCGAGCGGGGCCTTCCAAGAGACCCAGTACTTC. Protein: CASQPSGAFQETQYF. Complete variable domain (other parts from reference TRBV25-1 and TRBJ2-5): EADIYQTPRYLVIGTGKKITLECSQTMGHDKMYWYQQDPGMELHLIHYSYGVNSTEKGDLSSESTVSRIRTEHFPLTLESARPSHTSQYLCASQPSGAFQETQYFGPGTRLLVL.

This clone was seen only once. J is TRBJ2-2 and V is TRBV27; D ambiguous. Between the trimmed V and J ends, which lost 5 bases and 7 bases, there was a span of 20 bases. The CDR3 length is 16 residues. CDR1 is MNHEY and CDR2 is SMNVEV in the germline V gene (reference sequence). The CDR3 bases are TGTGCCAGCAGTATCCGCCCAGTGGGCGTCAACGGGGAGCTGTTTTTT. Its translation is CASSIRPVGVNGELFF.

The chain uses TRBV29-1 and TRBJ2-5, with a possible D match to TRBD2 (6 bases). CDR3 size: 11 residues. Trimming removed 4 bases at V and 11 bases at J, with 14 bases between. From germline, CDR1 is SQVTM and CDR2 ANQGSEA. CDR3 DNA: TGCAGCGTTGTCGGGGGTAGAGAGCAGTACTTC. Protein sequence: CSVVGGREQYF.